This TCR beta chain was recovered during a study of blood T cell repertoires in COVID-19. Study-wide background: T cells, B-cell-depleted T cells, or PBMCs provided the cDNA or gDNA that served as material.

This CDR3 is built from 16 residues. Germline loops: CDR1 MDHEN, CDR2 SYDVKM. J gave up 2 bases and V 4 bases, and 6 bases lay outside the gene matches. How the authors handled the data: Reference gene primer amplification gave estimated nucleated cell counts. TCRdb's table, derived via immunoSEQ multiplex PCR, lists solely in-frame clones and lacks some. The DNA gave D and trimming, while V, J and clone size come from that table. The sample holds 30,000 to 40,000 clones, just under 75% seen once. Seattle's enrolled individuals joined amid active infection and were then monitored longitudinally. Specimen: peripheral blood. This chain joins TRBV28 and TRBJ2-3; 10 nucleotides agree with TRBD1. This clonotype was sampled from a man in his 70s with COVID-19, enrolled during active disease. The chain's CDR3 is CASSSSGTGATDTQYF. The CDR3 DNA follows: TGTGCCAGCAGTTCCTCCGGGACAGGGGCCACAGATACGCAGTATTTT.